The 27 T cell receptor beta chains below were found in one sample sequenced in a study of cytomegalovirus exposure and HLA in healthy donors. With 60 Vbeta and 13 Jbeta primers, the PCR was carried out. The repertoire was sequenced with immunoSEQ multiplex PCR; TCRdb's copy has only in-frame clones and lacks some. The sample has around 150,000 clones; about 72% are singletons. Input material: PBMCs. The receptors originated from a man aged 35 to 55 in good health and CMV-seronegative.

With respect to this clone: One junction end does not reproduce the germline sequence, and a read error may be involved. This chain joins TRBV5-4 and TRBJ1-2, with a weak D call TRBD1 (5 bases). Germline values: CDR1 SGHNT, CDR2 YYREEE (reference sequence). CDR3 size: 13 residues. DNA of the CDR3: TGTGCCAGCAGCCGGGACTCGAGAAGCCTTTACCCCTTC. It is translated as CASSRDSRSLYPF.

The chain is built from TRBV27 and TRBJ2-3; D is unresolved. In germline, CDR1 is MNHEY, CDR2 SMNVEV (reference sequence). The V gene lost 7 bases and the J gene lost 1 base, with 15 bases spanning the gap. There are 15 residues in the CDR3. CDR3 bases: TGTGCCAGCAATCGTGTACGTAGTGGCACAGATACGCAGTATTTT. Protein product: CASNRVRSGTDTQYF.

The chain couples TRBV9 to TRBJ2-5; a weak D match, TRBD2 (5 bases). The CDR3 is 11 residues long. V was pared by 7 bases and J by 4 bases, with 8 bases between. The germline V gene has CDR1 SGDLS and CDR2 YYNGEE. CDR3 region: CASGRGETQYF. DNA of the CDR3: TGTGCCAGCGGACGGGGAGAGACCCAGTACTTC.

The rearrangement links TRBV6-5 to TRBJ1-1; D remains ambiguous. Trimming cost V 6 bases and J 4 bases, with 12 bases left between them. CDR1 is MNHEY, CDR2 SVGAGI, per germline. This CDR3 contains 13 residues. CDR3 sequence reads: CASSPLSVTEAFF. The DNA of the CDR3 is TGTGCCAGCAGCCCCCTTTCGGTCACTGAAGCTTTCTTT.

V and J are TRBV19 and TRBJ1-1, with D unclear. The CDR3 totals 14 residues. V shed 3 bases and J shed 2 bases, with 10 bases lying between them. Germline-derived CDR1 and CDR2 are LNHDA and SQIVND (reference sequence). For the CDR3, the DNA is TGTGCCAGTAGTATTCGGACTAAAAACACTGAAGCTTTCTTT. This sequence encodes CASSIRTKNTEAFF.

In its sample, this clone was seen once. The rearrangement uses TRBV7-9 and TRBJ2-6; weak D call: TRBD2 (5 bases). CDR3 size: 19 residues. Trimming removed 5 bases from V and 0 bases from J, with 20 bases in between. CDR1 SEHNR and CDR2 FQNEAQ come from the germline V gene (reference sequence). CDR3 residues: CASSVTAKRVFSGANVLTF. CDR3 sequence (DNA): TGTGCCAGCAGCGTAACGGCTAAGAGGGTCTTCTCTGGGGCCAACGTCCTGACTTTC.

This clone was detected a few times. This chain links TRBV5-1 with TRBJ2-3; 12 nucleotides agree with TRBD2. Unmatched junction bases numbered 6, after V lost 3 bases and J lost 1 base. Germline lookup yields CDR1 SGHRS and CDR2 YFSETQ. The CDR3 sequence is 17 residues long. CDR3 DNA: TGCGCCAGCAGCTCCCTACGACTAGCGGGGGGCACAGATACGCAGTATTTT. Translated: CASSSLRLAGGTDTQYF.

The chain has TRBV7-9 and TRBJ2-5; 7 positions agree with TRBD1. The CDR3 has 15 residues. J lost 5 bases, V lost 5 bases, and 11 bases had no gene match. In germline, CDR1 is SEHNR, CDR2 FQNEAQ (reference sequence). The CDR3 spells CASSADRVQGETQYF. CDR3 coding DNA: TGTGCCAGCAGCGCCGACAGGGTACAGGGTGAGACCCAGTACTTC.

The chain couples TRBV4-1 to TRBJ2-7; weak D call: TRBD1 (5 bases). Per the germline V gene, CDR1 is MGHRA and CDR2 is YSYEKL. Trimming cost V 1 base and J 4 bases, with 17 bases left between them. The CDR3 loop spans 16 amino acids. CDR3 in DNA: TGCGCCAGCAGCCAAGGTATGGCAGGGTGGGGATACGAGCAGTACTTC. Amino acid sequence: CASSQGMAGWGYEQYF.

The chain links TRBV5-1 to TRBJ2-3, with 9 positions matching TRBD2. The junction had 2 bases not matched to a gene; V was cut back by 5 bases and J by 1 base. CDR3 length equals 14 residues. Germline CDR1 is SGHRS and CDR2 is YFSETQ. For the CDR3, the DNA is TGCGCCAGCAGAAGGACTAGCGGCACAGATACGCAGTATTTT. Residues: CASRRTSGTDTQYF.

This rearrangement joins TRBV6-1 to TRBJ1-5; D gene uncertain. In germline, CDR1 is MNHNS, CDR2 SASEGT. The CDR3 spans 16 residues. Trimming cost V 2 bases and J 2 bases, with 13 bases left between them. The CDR3, as DNA: TGTGCCAGCAGTGAACAGTCCGGAGGCGGCAATCAGCCCCAGCATTTT. It is translated as CASSEQSGGGNQPQHF.

As for this clone: One junction end disagrees with the germline gene, perhaps due to a read error. This sequence joins TRBV5-6 and TRBJ2-2, with a weak D call TRBD2 (7 bases). The length of the CDR3 is 14 residues. Germline V gene data show CDR1 as SGHDT and CDR2 as YYEEEE. The CDR3 DNA sequence: TGTGCCAGCAGCTTATTGGGACAAAGGGGGGGGCTGTTTTTT. Translation: CASSLLGQRGGLFF.

J is TRBJ2-5 and V is TRBV4-1, with 8 positions matching TRBD2. The V gene end was trimmed by 2 bases and the J gene end by 5 bases; junction bases not matched to a gene: 10. The CDR3 sequence is 16 residues long. Germline V CDR1 and CDR2: MGHRA, YSYEKL. CDR3 DNA: TGCGCCAGCAGCCAATACGGGACTAGTAGGGGGGAGACCCAGTACTTC. Residues: CASSQYGTSRGETQYF.

This sequence joins TRBV6-5 and TRBJ1-5; TRBD1 matches at 7 bases. V shed 6 bases, J shed 4 bases, and the junction held 3 bases outside the gene matches. The CDR3 has 13 residues. Per the germline V gene, CDR1 is MNHEY and CDR2 is SVGAGI. The chain's CDR3 is CASSPDRNQPQHF. For the CDR3, the DNA is TGTGCCAGCAGCCCGGACAGGAATCAGCCCCAGCATTTT.

The rearrangement joins TRBV29-1 to TRBJ1-6, with D unresolved. This CDR3 has 13 residues. Germline V CDR1 and CDR2: SQVTM, ANQGSEA. Trimming cost V 8 bases and J 7 bases, with 15 bases left between them. CDR3 sequence: CSSERRPNSPLHF. CDR3 nucleotides: TGCAGCTCGGAGAGAAGGCCGAATTCACCCCTCCACTTT.

The chain recombines TRBV7-7 with TRBJ2-1; 8 bases map to TRBD2. Germline CDR1 reads SSHAT; CDR2 reads FNYEAQ (reference sequence). CDR3 length equals 16 residues. Unmatched junction bases numbered 4, after V lost 2 bases and J lost 1 base. The CDR3 coding sequence is TGTGCCAGCAGCTTAAATGAGCGGGAGTCCTACAATGAGCAGTTCTTC. Residues: CASSLNERESYNEQFF.

The genes are TRBV21-1 and TRBJ2-2; TRBD1, the table's D call, lacks a check against the DNA. TRBV21-1 is a documented pseudogene. The CDR3 totals 16 residues. Here the CDR3 reads CASSKTVRGRTGELFF. DNA of the CDR3: TGTGCCAGCAGCAAAACCGTCAGGGGGCGCACCGGGGAGCTGTTTTTT.

The gene calls are TRBV28 and TRBJ1-2; the D is unclear. The V end lost 5 bases, the J end lost 3 bases, and 22 bases lay between the germline ends. Germline V gene sequence: CDR1 MDHEN, CDR2 SYDVKM. The CDR3 sequence is 17 residues long. CDR3 coding DNA: TGTGCCAGCAGTCCCATACTAGCGATTGGATTGGACTATGGCTACACCTTC. Translating it yields CASSPILAIGLDYGYTF.

The chain has TRBV19 and TRBJ1-2; unclear D gene. CDR1 is LNHDA and CDR2 is SQIVND in the germline V gene (reference sequence). The CDR3 contains 15 residues. The germline V and J ends were trimmed by 0 bases and 3 bases, with 11 bases remaining between them. The CDR3 here is CASSIDPGMDYGYTF. In nucleotides, the CDR3 is TGTGCCAGTAGTATAGATCCGGGAATGGACTATGGCTACACCTTC.

In regard to this clone: A read error may produce the germline difference seen at one junction end. V is TRBV2 and J is TRBJ2-7, with 8 bases aligning to TRBD2. Germline CDR1 is SNHLY and CDR2 is FYNNEI. The CDR3 spans 15 residues. The CDR3 loop reads CASREEREISYEQYF. The CDR3 DNA sequence: TGTGCCAGCAGGGAAGAGCGGGAGATATCCTACGAGCAGTACTTC.

The rearrangement links TRBV5-4 to TRBJ2-2; D is ambiguous. The CDR3 is 16 residues long. Germline-derived CDR1 and CDR2 are SGHNT and YYREEE (reference sequence). V lost 4 bases and J lost 5, with 18 bases in between. CDR3 loop: CASSIAQTWSTGELFF. The DNA of the CDR3 is TGTGCCAGCAGCATCGCACAGACGTGGTCGACCGGGGAGCTGTTTTTT. The full variable domain, with the rest looked up from reference TRBV5-4 and TRBJ2-2, is ETGVTQSPTHLIKTRGQQVTLRCSSQSGHNTVSWYQQALGQGPQFIFQYYREEENGRGNFPPRFSGLQFPNYSSELNVNALELDDSALYLCASSIAQTWSTGELFFGEGSRLTVL.

The J gene is TRBJ1-4, the V gene TRBV29-1; D may be TRBD1 (5 bases). The CDR3 consists of 14 residues. The V end lost 5 bases, the J end lost 7 bases, and 17 bases lay between the germline ends. CDR1 is SQVTM and CDR2 is ANQGSEA in the germline V gene. The CDR3 DNA follows: TGCAGCGTTTCAGGGCAAAGTCGGGCTGAAAAACTGTTTTTT. Translated, it gives CSVSGQSRAEKLFF.

The genes are TRBV5-4 and TRBJ2-1; maybe TRBD1 (6 bases). V lost 3 bases to trimming and J lost 4 bases, with 11 bases between them. The germline V gene encodes CDR1 SGHNT and CDR2 YYREEE (reference sequence). The length of the CDR3 is 14 residues. CDR3 protein: CASSSDSLYNEQFF. CDR3 in DNA: TGTGCCAGCAGCTCGGACAGCCTATACAATGAGCAGTTCTTC.

The chain combines TRBV5-4 with TRBJ2-5, with a weak D call TRBD1 (6 bases). Per the germline V gene, CDR1 is SGHNT and CDR2 is YYREEE (reference sequence). This CDR3 is built from 14 residues. Between the trimmed V and J ends, which lost 1 base and 5 bases, there was a span of 12 bases. The CDR3 DNA reads as TGTGCCAGCAGCTTGATTGGGGGCGACGAGACCCAGTACTTC. Residues: CASSLIGGDETQYF.

This clone has more than one count but fewer than ten. The rearrangement links TRBV9 to TRBJ2-2; perhaps TRBD1 as D (6 bases). Trimming stripped 0 bases from V and 8 bases from J, with 20 bases between. The CDR3 is made up of 17 amino acids. Germline-derived CDR1 and CDR2 are SGDLS and YYNGEE. Written as DNA, the CDR3 is TGTGCCAGCAGCGTAGTCCCGACAGGTGCCGAGGGGGGGGAGCTGTTTTTT. This translates into CASSVVPTGAEGGELFF.

The V and J genes are TRBV5-4 and TRBJ2-2; 10 bases match TRBD2. This CDR3 is 15 amino acids long. Germline V gene data show CDR1 as SGHNT and CDR2 as YYREEE (reference sequence). J was trimmed by 6 bases and V by 0 bases; bases with no gene match: 2. The CDR3 sequence is CASSLGSGRPGELFF. CDR3 coding DNA: TGTGCCAGCAGCTTGGGTAGCGGGAGGCCCGGGGAGCTGTTTTTT.

V usage is TRBV4-2 and J usage is TRBJ1-1; no definite D call. Trimming removed 1 base at V and 3 bases at J, with 12 bases between. Germline V gives CDR1 LGHNA, CDR2 YNFKEQ. The CDR3 has 15 amino acids. CDR3 bases: TGTGCCAGCAGCCAAGGGGGAGATAGATACACTGAAGCTTTCTTT. As protein: CASSQGGDRYTEAFF.